A single sample is the source of the 6 T cell receptor beta chains below, sequenced in a study of technical replicates of blood from several donors. Measured with immunoSEQ multiplex PCR; TCRdb has only the in-frame clones, and not every one. This sample has 79,000 or so clones, with 85% to 95% found just once. Sequenced material: T cells isolated from PBMCs. Every receptor here comes from a human donor in good health.

For the CDR3, the DNA is TGTGCCAGCAGCTTCAGGTTAGGGACTAGCGGGTCCCTAGATACGCAGTATTTT. Its translation: CASSFRLGTSGSLDTQYF. The chain recombines TRBV7-6 with TRBJ2-3; TRBD2 agrees at 12 bases. Germline loops: CDR1 SGHVS, CDR2 FNYEAQ. The V segment lost 3 bases and the J segment 5 bases; nucleotides outside the gene matches: 12. There are 18 residues in the CDR3. The whole variable domain, remainder taken from reference TRBV7-6 and TRBJ2-3, is GAGVSQSPRYKVTKRGQDVALRCDPISGHVSLYWYRQALGQGPEFLTYFNYEAQQDKSGLPNDRFSAERPEGSISTLTIQRTEQRDSAMYRCASSFRLGTSGSLDTQYFGPGTRLTVL.

The V gene is TRBV28, the J gene TRBJ2-5, with TRBD2 matching 10 bases. V lost 5 bases and J lost 3; bases outside the gene matches: 6. Germline V gene sequence: CDR1 MDHEN, CDR2 SYDVKM. This CDR3 has 15 amino acids. CDR3 sequence (DNA): TGTGCCAGCAGTCCTTCGCTAGCGGGAGAAGAGACCCAGTACTTC. Translating gives CASSPSLAGEETQYF.

This chain connects TRBV5-1 to TRBJ2-1, with TRBD2 matching over 14 bases. The V gene's germline CDR1 is SGHRS and CDR2 YFSETQ. This CDR3 is 15 amino acids long. J gave up 5 bases and V 4 bases, and 2 bases lay outside the gene matches. The CDR3: CASSEGLAGDNEQFF. The CDR3 nucleotides are TGCGCCAGCAGCGAGGGACTAGCGGGGGACAATGAGCAGTTCTTC. The variable domain in full, with the rest retrieved from reference TRBV5-1 and TRBJ2-1, is KAGVTQTPRYLIKTRGQQVTLSCSPISGHRSVSWYQQTPGQGLQFLFEYFSETQRNKGNFPGRFSGRQFSNSRSEMNVSTLELGDSALYLCASSEGLAGDNEQFFGPGTRLTVL.

This rearrangement joins TRBV9 to TRBJ2-5, with 8 bases matching TRBD2. V shed 6 bases, J shed 5 bases, and the junction held 9 bases outside the gene matches. There are 14 residues in the CDR3. Per the germline V gene, CDR1 is SGDLS and CDR2 is YYNGEE. The CDR3 nucleotides are TGTGCCAGCAACCTAAATAGCGGGACGGAGACCCAGTACTTC. Translation: CASNLNSGTETQYF.

This clone has a single count. This chain connects TRBV6-5 to TRBJ1-2; D is uncertain. CDR1 is MNHEY and CDR2 is SVGAGI in the germline V gene. V gave up 0 bases and J gave up 4 bases, with 15 bases separating them. The CDR3 runs 16 residues. CDR3: CASSYSDPTSLYGYTF. The CDR3 DNA sequence: TGTGCCAGCAGTTACTCCGACCCGACATCTCTCTATGGCTACACCTTC.

This clone was found once. The chain employs TRBV30 and TRBJ1-5; possibly TRBD1 for D (6 bases). The CDR3 covers 16 residues. Trimming left V 3 bases short and J 6 bases short, with 21 bases between. Germline CDR1 GTSNPN, CDR2 SVGIG (reference sequence). CDR3 loop: CAWSLTRGPGGQPQHF. CDR3 nucleotides: TGTGCCTGGAGCCTAACCAGGGGACCTGGGGGTCAGCCCCAGCATTTT.